This passage covers 25 T cell receptor beta chains from one sample sequenced in a study of blood T cell repertoires in COVID-19. Clones were read by immunoSEQ multiplex PCR, and TCRdb kept only the in-frame ones, dropping some. The sample lists about 160,000 clones, over 75% seen once, with approximately 5.6% in the top ten. The sequenced material came from PBMCs or T cells enriched from blood (not recorded which). The origin of the receptors is a middle-aged woman with acute COVID-19.

The rearrangement links TRBV28 to TRBJ2-5; 10 bases agree with TRBD2. CDR1 is MDHEN, CDR2 SYDVKM, per germline. J lost 5 bases, V lost 2 bases, and 5 bases had no gene match. The CDR3 runs 15 residues. CDR3 loop: CASSLLAGDVETQYF. CDR3 nucleotide sequence: TGTGCCAGCAGTTTACTAGCGGGAGATGTGGAGACCCAGTACTTC.

This clone was seen repeatedly, ten times or more. The chain has TRBV10-3 and TRBJ2-7, with TRBD2 identical over 7 bases. Germline trimming cut 3 bases from V and 7 bases from J; bases unmatched to any gene: 9. Germline CDR1 ENHRY, CDR2 SYGVKD. The CDR3 runs 14 residues. The CDR3 DNA follows: TGTGCCATCAGTGATCACACGGGAGGCTATGAGCAGTACTTC. Its protein is CAISDHTGGYEQYF.

The chain combines TRBV13 with TRBJ1-1; no reliable D call. The CDR3 covers 13 residues. Germline V gene sequence: CDR1 PRHDT, CDR2 FYEKMQ (reference sequence). V lost 1 base and J 0 bases, leaving 3 bases between the germline ends. The CDR3 sequence is CASSLDMNTEAFF. CDR3 nucleotide sequence: TGTGCCAGCAGCTTAGATATGAACACTGAAGCTTTCTTT.

This clone has just one count. The rearrangement joins TRBV9 to TRBJ2-1; D not resolved. The CDR3 is 13 residues long. Germline V lookup: CDR1 SGDLS, CDR2 YYNGEE. Trimming removed 5 bases at V and 5 bases at J, with 11 bases between. The CDR3: CASSLHPDNEQFF. In nucleotides, the CDR3 is TGTGCCAGCAGTCTTCACCCGGACAATGAGCAGTTCTTC.

The V call is TRBV7-2, the J call TRBJ2-5, with a possible D match to TRBD1 (5 bases). The germline CDR1 and CDR2 sequences are SGHTA and FQGNSA. V lost 5 bases to trimming and J lost 5 bases, with 15 bases between them. The CDR3 has 14 residues. CDR3 region: CASSRFGARETQYF. The CDR3 DNA sequence: TGTGCCAGCAGCCGGTTTGGGGCGCGGGAGACCCAGTACTTC.

The chain is built from TRBV27 and TRBJ2-1, with 7 nucleotides matching TRBD2. This CDR3 has 12 residues. The V gene's germline CDR1 is MNHEY and CDR2 SMNVEV (reference sequence). V was pared by 5 bases and J by 6 bases, with 1 base of the junction left unmatched. In DNA form, the CDR3 reads TGTGCCAGCAGTCCTAGCGGCAATGAGCAGTTCTTC. Amino acids: CASSPSGNEQFF.

This chain joins TRBV19 and TRBJ2-4; 7 bases map to TRBD1. V shed 6 bases and J 2 bases; nucleotides not matched to a gene: 16. The germline V gene encodes CDR1 LNHDA and CDR2 SQIVND (reference sequence). This CDR3 is 18 amino acids long. The CDR3 sequence is CASSTSGPGTVTKNIQYF. CDR3 nucleotides: TGTGCCAGTAGCACCTCTGGCCCCGGGACAGTCACCAAAAACATTCAGTACTTC.

The chain couples TRBV6-6 to TRBJ1-2; possibly TRBD1 for D (5 bases). CDR3 length: 15 amino acids. Germline-derived CDR1 and CDR2 are MNHNY and SVGAGI (reference sequence). V lost 6 bases and J lost 6, with 20 bases in between. Written as DNA, the CDR3 is TGTGCCAGCAGCCACCTAATTACCGGGGGTCATGGCTACACCTTC. It specifies CASSHLITGGHGYTF.

V is TRBV7-8 and J is TRBJ2-1, with 15 bases matching TRBD2. The V gene's germline CDR1 is SGHVS and CDR2 FQNEAQ. The CDR3 has 18 residues. Trimming took 4 bases from V and 6 from J; bases not matched to a gene: 10. The CDR3 nucleotides read TGTGCCAGCAGCTACGGACTAGCGGGAGGGGTTCTCTTCAATGAGCAGTTCTTC. The encoded protein is CASSYGLAGGVLFNEQFF.

The rearrangement links TRBV21-1 to TRBJ2-7; the table's D call, TRBD2, was not checked against the DNA. TRBV21-1 is a documented pseudogene. The CDR3 has 19 amino acids. In nucleotides, the CDR3 is TGTGCCAGCAGCAAATTACCCCCCAAACGAGGGAGTAGCTCCTACGAGCAGTACGTC. This encodes CASSKLPPKRGSSSYEQYV.

This clone has a handful of counts. This chain connects TRBV15 to TRBJ1-5; D is possibly TRBD1 (5 bases). The CDR3 extends over 13 amino acids. Trimming left V 5 bases short and J 6 bases short, with 11 bases between. Germline V gene data show CDR1 as LNHNV and CDR2 as YYDKDF (reference sequence). The CDR3 region is CATSGNTGQPQHF. DNA of the CDR3: TGTGCCACCAGCGGCAATACAGGTCAGCCCCAGCATTTT.

The rearrangement links TRBV4-1 to TRBJ2-1; a weak D match, TRBD2 (5 bases). The CDR3 length is 16 residues. Trimming shortened V by 4 bases and J by 2 bases, and 15 bases separated the two germline ends. Germline lookup yields CDR1 MGHRA and CDR2 YSYEKL. Written as DNA, the CDR3 is TGCGCCAGCAGCCCCCAGGAGCGGTCAACCTACAATGAGCAGTTCTTC. Translated, it gives CASSPQERSTYNEQFF.

The chain is built from TRBV6-5 and TRBJ2-2; 7 positions agree with TRBD2. The V segment lost 7 bases and the J segment 5 bases; nucleotides outside the gene matches: 7. Germline assignment: CDR1 MNHEY and CDR2 SVGAGI. CDR3 length equals 14 residues. CDR3 amino acids: CASKSGGDTGELFF. CDR3 nucleotides: TGTGCCAGCAAATCTGGGGGGGATACCGGGGAGCTGTTTTTT.

The V gene is TRBV15, the J gene TRBJ2-1; 7 positions match TRBD2. The CDR3 sequence is 12 residues long. The V segment lost 8 bases and the J segment 7 bases; nucleotides outside the gene matches: 5. Germline V gene data show CDR1 as LNHNV and CDR2 as YYDKDF (reference sequence). CDR3 in DNA: TGTGCCACCTCGGGGGGATCAAATGAGCAGTTCTTC. It translates to CATSGGSNEQFF.

The chain uses TRBV2 and TRBJ2-1, with TRBD1 matching 9 bases. CDR1 SNHLY and CDR2 FYNNEI come from the germline V gene. This CDR3 spans 14 amino acids. With 8 bases clipped from V and 8 bases from J, the junction kept 10 bases outside the gene matches. CDR3 nucleotide sequence: TGTGCCAGCGGTCCGGGACAGGGTCTTCATGAGCAGTTCTTC. Translated: CASGPGQGLHEQFF.

The chain joins TRBV2 to TRBJ1-6; the D gene is possibly TRBD1 (6 bases). There are 12 residues in the CDR3. Trimming removed 8 bases at V and 8 bases at J, with 10 bases between. Germline V gene sequence: CDR1 SNHLY, CDR2 FYNNEI. CDR3 protein: CASGQPDSPLHF. The CDR3 DNA reads as TGTGCCAGCGGACAGCCCGATTCACCCCTCCACTTT.

This clone was detected a few times. V and J are TRBV10-3 and TRBJ1-2; D perhaps matches TRBD1 (6 bases). The CDR3 covers 13 residues. Trimming left V 0 bases short and J 10 bases short, with 12 bases between. The germline gives CDR1 ENHRY, CDR2 SYGVKD. CDR3 sequence reads: CAISESRDTYYTF. The CDR3, as DNA: TGTGCCATCAGTGAGTCACGGGACACCTACTACACCTTC.

The rearrangement links TRBV9 to TRBJ2-7; TRBD2 agrees at 12 bases. From germline, CDR1 is SGDLS and CDR2 YYNGEE. The CDR3 is 14 amino acids. V dropped 4 bases and J dropped 6; count of bases not matched to a gene: 5. The chain's CDR3 is CASSLAGGNIEQYF. In DNA, the CDR3 is TGTGCCAGCAGCCTAGCGGGAGGGAACATCGAGCAGTACTTC. Combining the CDR3 with reference TRBV9 and TRBJ2-7 gives the whole variable domain DSGVTQTPKHLITATGQRVTLRCSPRSGDLSVYWYQQSLDQGLQFLIQYYNGEERAKGNILERFSAQQFPDLHSELNLSSLELGDSALYFCASSLAGGNIEQYFGPGTRLTVT.

The rearrangement links TRBV3-1 (or the pseudogene TRBV3-2) to TRBJ1-1, with TRBD1 identical over 7 bases. The CDR3 consists of 13 residues. Germline V CDR1 and CDR2: LGHDT, YNNKEL (reference sequence). Unmatched junction bases numbered 7, after V lost 1 base and J lost 11 bases. The CDR3 region is CASSQGRGRMAFF. DNA of the CDR3: TGTGCCAGCAGCCAAGGGAGGGGGCGAATGGCTTTCTTT.

The chain uses TRBV4-2 and TRBJ2-7, with 16 bases lining up with TRBD2. J gave up 1 base and V 3 bases, and 3 bases lay outside the gene matches. The CDR3 consists of 17 residues. Germline CDR1 reads LGHNA; CDR2 reads YNFKEQ. CDR3 amino acids: CASSQGLAGGMSYEQYF. The DNA of the CDR3 is TGTGCCAGCAGCCAGGGACTAGCGGGAGGGATGTCCTACGAGCAGTACTTC.

This chain uses TRBV7-9 with TRBJ2-1, with TRBD2 identical over 9 bases. J lost 5 bases, V lost 1 base, and 0 bases had no gene match. The CDR3 spans 14 residues. Germline values: CDR1 SEHNR, CDR2 FQNEAQ (reference sequence). The DNA for the CDR3 is TGTGCCAGCAGCTTAGGACTAGCGGACAATGAGCAGTTCTTC. It yields the protein CASSLGLADNEQFF. Using reference TRBV7-9 and TRBJ2-1 for the parts outside the CDR3, the full variable domain is DTGVSQNPRHKITKRGQNVTFRCDPISEHNRLYWYRQTLGQGPEFLTYFQNEAQLEKSRLLSDRFSAERPKGSFSTLEIQRTEQGDSAMYLCASSLGLADNEQFFGPGTRLTVL.

The chain links TRBV7-9 to TRBJ2-7; TRBD1 agrees at 11 bases. Germline lookup yields CDR1 SEHNR and CDR2 FQNEAQ (reference sequence). CDR3 length: 14 residues. After removal of 4 bases from V and 4 bases from J, the junction contained 3 bases not matched to a gene. CDR3 in amino acids: CASSWTGGGYEQYV. DNA of the CDR3: TGTGCCAGCAGCTGGACAGGGGGCGGTTACGAGCAGTACGTC.

This chain uses TRBV6-4 with TRBJ2-1; 11 bases match TRBD2. After removal of 8 bases from V and 7 bases from J, the junction contained 4 bases not matched to a gene. The germline gives CDR1 MRHNA, CDR2 SNTAGT. There are 13 residues in the CDR3. The CDR3 is CASSSGRTNEQFF. The CDR3 coding sequence is TGTGCCAGCTCTAGCGGGAGGACGAATGAGCAGTTCTTC.

V and J are TRBV2 and TRBJ1-2, with D possibly matching TRBD1 (5 bases). The germline CDR1 and CDR2 sequences are SNHLY and FYNNEI. Between the trimmed V and J ends, which lost 3 bases and 7 bases, there was a span of 15 bases. The CDR3 spans 14 residues. CDR3 in DNA: TGTGCCAGCAGTGAGGGGCACGCCCTTCCTGGCTACACCTTC. Its protein is CASSEGHALPGYTF.

On this clone: Given the absence of the conserved phenylalanine or tryptophan at the CDR3 end, a read error is likely. No DNA is shown, since the ends of the CDR3 on it are uncertain; the CDR3 is the one TCRdb lists. The chain uses TRBV6-5 and TRBJ2-7; the D call TRBD2 from the table was never checked on the DNA. Germline V CDR1 and CDR2: MNHEY, SVGAGI. The CDR3 contains 13 residues when both ends are counted. Here the CDR3 reads CASRLSGAGEVVL.